The 20 T cell receptor beta chains below all came from one sample that was sequenced in a study of OX40 agonist ivuxolimab in advanced cancers. Generated by immunoSEQ multiplex PCR, the TCRdb table keeps only in-frame clones and is missing some. The top ten clones hold approximately 0.5% of a sample with under 110,000 clones, less than 95% of them seen once. The input for sequencing was CD4+ or CD8+ T cells sorted from blood, taken in a trial of the OX40 agonist ivuxolimab. The receptor source for this set is an adult with an advanced solid tumor such as melanoma, head and neck, liver or kidney cancer.

In DNA form, the CDR3 reads TGTGCCAGCAGTGAAGGTGGGGGGGCCGGTGAAAAACTGTTTTTT. Protein sequence: CASSEGGGAGEKLFF. The rearrangement uses TRBV6-1 and TRBJ1-4, with D possibly being TRBD1 (6 bases). CDR1 MNHNS and CDR2 SASEGT come from the germline V gene. CDR3 length: 15 residues. The V end was cut by 1 base, the J end by 7 bases, with 13 bases between.

The CDR3 loop reads CSVEGFRDSEQYF. As DNA, the CDR3 is TGCAGCGTTGAGGGCTTTAGGGACTCCGAGCAGTACTTC. V and J are TRBV29-1 and TRBJ2-5; D possibly corresponds to TRBD2 (6 bases). The DNA end is a closer match to TRBJ2-7, so the J assignment may be wrong. Per germline, CDR1 SQVTM and CDR2 ANQGSEA. CDR3 length equals 13 residues.

V is TRBV7-2 and J is TRBJ2-3, with TRBD1 as a possible D gene (6 bases). The germline CDR1 and CDR2 sequences are SGHTA and FQGNSA. Trimming cost V 1 base and J 2 bases, with 13 bases left between them. CDR3 length equals 16 residues. CDR3 DNA: TGTGCCAGCAGCTTAGGGCATATGGGGGCCACAGATACGCAGTATTTT. It is translated as CASSLGHMGATDTQYF.

The rearrangement links TRBV2 to TRBJ2-3; D perhaps matches TRBD1 (6 bases). Trimming stripped 3 bases from V and 5 bases from J, with 12 bases between. This CDR3 spans 14 amino acids. The germline V gene has CDR1 SNHLY and CDR2 FYNNEI. In nucleotides, the CDR3 is TGTGCCAGCAGTGAGGGGGCGCCTGGAGATACGCAGTATTTT. Amino acid sequence: CASSEGAPGDTQYF.

The chain has TRBV7-2 and TRBJ2-5; no reliable D call. The length of the CDR3 is 13 residues. With 5 bases removed from V and 5 bases from J, the gap between germline ends came to 12 bases. Germline CDR1 reads SGHTA; CDR2 reads FQGNSA. In DNA, the CDR3 is TGTGCCAGCAGCCCACCAAACGGGGAGACCCAGTACTTC. Translated, it gives CASSPPNGETQYF.

This clone appeared a single time. The chain employs TRBV6-5 and TRBJ2-2; D may be TRBD1 (5 bases). Between the trimmed V and J ends, which lost 2 bases and 5 bases, there was a span of 9 bases. The CDR3 sequence is 14 residues long. Germline CDR1 reads MNHEY; CDR2 reads SVGAGI. CDR3 DNA sequence: TGTGCCAGCAGTTACAGGGGTCTAACCGGGGAGCTGTTTTTT. Its translation is CASSYRGLTGELFF.

This clone was seen just once. The V call is TRBV30, the J call TRBJ1-5; 11 positions match TRBD1. Germline V gene sequence: CDR1 GTSNPN, CDR2 SVGIG (reference sequence). V gave up 2 bases and J gave up 2 bases; unmatched junction bases: 8. This CDR3 contains 17 residues. In DNA form, the CDR3 reads TGTGCCTGGAGTATAGGGACAGGGGGTATACGCAATCAGCCCCAGCATTTT. Amino acids: CAWSIGTGGIRNQPQHF.

V gene TRBV2 combines with J gene TRBJ2-5; possibly TRBD2 for D (5 bases). V lost 3 bases, J lost 1 base, and 12 bases lay in between. CDR1 is SNHLY and CDR2 is FYNNEI in the germline V gene. This CDR3 is built from 15 residues. CDR3 DNA: TGTGCCAGCAGTGATACGGGGAGAATCCAAGAGACCCAGTACTTC. Protein product: CASSDTGRIQETQYF.

This chain uses TRBV19 with TRBJ1-4; 7 bases line up with TRBD1. This CDR3 contains 13 residues. The germline CDR1 and CDR2 sequences are LNHDA and SQIVND (reference sequence). V was clipped by 6 bases and J by 7 bases; unmatched bases: 5. The CDR3 loop reads CASRDRVTEKLFF. The CDR3 region has the DNA TGTGCCAGTAGAGACAGGGTTACTGAAAAACTGTTTTTT.

The chain employs TRBV5-8 and TRBJ2-7, with a possible D match to TRBD1 (5 bases). The CDR3 contains 12 residues. The V end lost 7 bases, the J end lost 4 bases, and 12 bases lay between the germline ends. Germline CDR1 is SGHTS and CDR2 is YDEGEE. CDR3 in DNA: TGTGCCAGCGGTAGGGGTGGGTACGAGCAGTACTTC. It is translated as CASGRGGYEQYF.

V usage is TRBV2 and J usage is TRBJ2-3; possibly TRBD2 for D (6 bases). The ends were cut back, 3 bases at V and 10 bases at J, with 23 bases in the middle. Germline assignment: CDR1 SNHLY and CDR2 FYNNEI. The CDR3 extends over 16 amino acids. The chain's CDR3 is CASSESRVSPRGAQYF. The DNA for the CDR3 is TGTGCCAGCAGTGAGAGCAGAGTGTCTCCCCGCGGGGCGCAGTATTTT. Full variable domain (outside the CDR3, taken from reference TRBV2 and TRBJ2-3): EPEVTQTPSHQVTQMGQEVILRCVPISNHLYFYWYRQILGQKVEFLVSFYNNEISEKSEIFDDQFSVERPDGSNFTLKIRSTKLEDSAMYFCASSESRVSPRGAQYFGPGTRLTVL.

The chain joins TRBV9 to TRBJ2-1, with D possibly being TRBD1 or TRBD2 (6 bases each). Trimming removed 2 bases at V and 6 bases at J, with 21 bases between. The CDR3 has 17 amino acids. Per germline, CDR1 SGDLS and CDR2 YYNGEE. The CDR3: CASSVRGRGPVSNEQFF. The CDR3, as DNA: TGTGCCAGCAGCGTGCGGGGACGGGGGCCCGTGAGCAATGAGCAGTTCTTC.

The chain joins TRBV19 to TRBJ1-1; no firm D call. The ends were cut back, 3 bases at V and 6 bases at J, with 5 bases in the middle. Germline lookup yields CDR1 LNHDA and CDR2 SQIVND (reference sequence). This CDR3 is built from 11 residues. The CDR3 spells CASSINSEAFF. The CDR3 nucleotides read TGTGCCAGTAGTATTAACTCTGAAGCTTTCTTT.

V gene TRBV5-1 combines with J gene TRBJ2-7, with 9 nucleotides matching TRBD1. In germline, CDR1 is SGHRS, CDR2 YFSETQ. Losses at the gene ends were 4 bases for V and 3 bases for J; bases not matched to a gene: 5. The CDR3 consists of 14 residues. The chain's CDR3 is CASSIKTGGYEQYF. CDR3 DNA: TGCGCCAGCAGCATTAAGACAGGGGGCTACGAGCAGTACTTC.

The CDR3 reads CASSLGSGLLKGYNSPLHF. CDR3 DNA: TGTGCCAGCAGCTTGGGTTCCGGACTTCTAAAAGGGTATAATTCACCCCTCCACTTT. The rearrangement joins TRBV5-4 to TRBJ1-6; D remains ambiguous. Trimming took off 0 bases at V and 4 bases at J, with 20 bases between the two ends. The CDR3 runs 19 residues. Germline CDR1 reads SGHNT; CDR2 reads YYREEE (reference sequence).

J is TRBJ2-1 and V is TRBV6-1; 13 nucleotides line up with TRBD2. Germline V lookup: CDR1 MNHNS, CDR2 SASEGT. Trimming at V came to 9 bases and at J to 8 bases, leaving 7 bases not matched to a gene. This CDR3 is 14 amino acids long. The CDR3 loop is CASCVLAGGDEQFF. The CDR3 DNA is TGTGCCAGTTGTGTACTAGCGGGGGGGGATGAGCAGTTCTTC.

A remark on this clone: One end of the junction does not line up with germline, which may come from a read error. The chain combines TRBV7-9 with TRBJ2-6; D remains unclear. The germline gives CDR1 SEHNR, CDR2 FQNEAQ (reference sequence). The CDR3 totals 13 residues. The CDR3 loop is CACRASGANVLTF. As DNA, the CDR3 is TGTGCCTGCAGAGCTTCTGGGGCCAACGTCCTGACTTTC.

The V call is TRBV7-2, the J call TRBJ2-7; possibly TRBD2 for D (5 bases). In germline, CDR1 is SGHTA, CDR2 FQGNSA. Between the trimmed V and J ends, which lost 0 bases and 3 bases, there was a span of 9 bases. The CDR3 loop spans 14 amino acids. The CDR3 DNA follows: TGTGCCAGCAGCTTAGCACGGGATCTCTACGAGCAGTACTTC. It is translated as CASSLARDLYEQYF.

This clone appeared a single time. V usage is TRBV30 and J usage is TRBJ2-7, with a weak D call TRBD2 (5 bases). Germline V CDR1 and CDR2: GTSNPN, SVGIG (reference sequence). V was trimmed by 0 bases and J by 7 bases, leaving 7 bases between them. The CDR3 is 11 amino acids. CDR3 in amino acids: CAWSVGEEQYF. In DNA, the CDR3 is TGTGCCTGGAGTGTCGGGGAAGAGCAGTACTTC.

The chain couples TRBV7-9 to TRBJ2-7, with 7 bases identical to TRBD2. Germline CDR1 reads SEHNR; CDR2 reads FQNEAQ (reference sequence). V dropped 5 bases and J dropped 2; count of bases not matched to a gene: 6. This CDR3 region has 14 residues. The CDR3 DNA reads as TGTGCCAGCAGCCCATCTAGCGGAGCCTACGAGCAGTACTTC. This codes for CASSPSSGAYEQYF.